The 28 T cell receptor beta chains given below trace back to one sample, sequenced in a study of blood T cell repertoires in COVID-19. Produced via immunoSEQ multiplex PCR; TCRdb's table is partial and in-frame only. The sample lists 50,000 to 70,000 clones, around 87% occurring once. What was sequenced was peripheral blood. All receptors come from a man in his sixties with active or convalescent COVID-19.

The rearrangement links TRBV7-5 to TRBJ1-2. TRBV7-5 corresponds to a pseudogene. CDR3 size: 17 residues. CDR3 in amino acids: CVRSLATVGGRNYGYTF. The CDR3 DNA is TGTGTCAGAAGCTTAGCGACGGTGGGGGGGCGAAACTATGGCTACACCTTC.

The chain uses TRBV5-1 and TRBJ2-3; TRBD1 might be the D (6 bases). Germline V gene sequence: CDR1 SGHRS, CDR2 YFSETQ. The V gene lost 0 bases and the J gene lost 0 bases, with 11 bases spanning the gap. The CDR3 is 16 residues long. The CDR3 protein is CASSLDLQGSTDTQYF. CDR3 in DNA: TGCGCCAGCAGCTTGGATTTACAGGGTAGCACAGATACGCAGTATTTT.

The rearrangement links TRBV6-5 to TRBJ1-2; 8 positions agree with TRBD1. CDR1 is MNHEY, CDR2 SVGAGI, per germline. This CDR3 region has 15 residues. V lost 5 bases to trimming and J lost 4 bases; unmatched junction nucleotides: 9. The CDR3 spells CASSQTTGVGYGYTF. Here the CDR3 DNA reads TGTGCCAGCAGTCAGACGACAGGGGTTGGCTATGGCTACACCTTC.

V and J are TRBV5-1 and TRBJ1-4; possible D gene TRBD1, 6 bases. The length of the CDR3 is 16 residues. Germline CDR1 and CDR2: SGHRS and YFSETQ. The V and J ends lost 4 bases and 8 bases respectively, with 21 bases between them. The CDR3 sequence is CASSLRPYEGGEKLFF. DNA of the CDR3: TGCGCCAGCAGCCTCCGACCCTACGAGGGGGGGGAAAAACTGTTTTTT. The whole variable domain, remainder taken from reference TRBV5-1 and TRBJ1-4, is KAGVTQTPRYLIKTRGQQVTLSCSPISGHRSVSWYQQTPGQGLQFLFEYFSETQRNKGNFPGRFSGRQFSNSRSEMNVSTLELGDSALYLCASSLRPYEGGEKLFFGSGTQLSVL.

The chain has TRBV19 and TRBJ1-5; D not resolved. V lost 4 bases to trimming and J lost 7 bases, with 11 bases between them. This CDR3 is built from 13 residues. CDR1 and CDR2 (germline): LNHDA, SQIVND (reference sequence). The CDR3 spells CASSNSGGQPQHF. The CDR3 coding sequence is TGTGCCAGTAGTAATTCGGGAGGACAGCCCCAGCATTTT.

This chain connects TRBV19 to TRBJ1-5, with 8 positions matching TRBD1. The CDR3 runs to 14 residues. Germline CDR1 LNHDA, CDR2 SQIVND (reference sequence). Losses at the gene ends were 7 bases for V and 5 bases for J; bases not matched to a gene: 7. In DNA, the CDR3 is TGTGCCAGTACCGACAGGGGCGATTATCAGCCCCAGCATTTT. Amino acid sequence: CASTDRGDYQPQHF.

In its sample, this clone was seen a few times. The chain is built from TRBV6-5 and TRBJ1-6; D may be TRBD1 (6 bases). The germline V and J ends were trimmed by 0 bases and 10 bases, with 16 bases remaining between them. The CDR3 is 16 amino acids. Germline lookup yields CDR1 MNHEY and CDR2 SVGAGI. The CDR3 DNA reads as TGTGCCAGCAGTTACTCGAATCAGGGGACGGGATCACCCCTCCACTTT. As protein: CASSYSNQGTGSPLHF.

The chain combines TRBV30 with TRBJ1-2, with a weak D call TRBD1 (5 bases). CDR3 length: 13 residues. The germline V and J ends were trimmed by 4 bases and 2 bases, with 11 bases remaining between them. CDR1 is GTSNPN, CDR2 SVGIG, per germline (reference sequence). In DNA form, the CDR3 reads TGTGCCTGGACTGCGGGGCGGAACTATGGCTACACCTTC. This encodes CAWTAGRNYGYTF. The whole variable domain, remainder taken from reference TRBV30 and TRBJ1-2, is SQTIHQWPATLVQPVGSPLSLECTVEGTSNPNLYWYRQAAGRGLQLLFYSVGIGQISSEVPQNLSASRPQDRQFILSSKKLLLSDSGFYLCAWTAGRNYGYTFGSGTRLTVV.

The rearrangement links TRBV19 to TRBJ1-2, with D tentatively TRBD1 (6 bases). Germline values: CDR1 LNHDA, CDR2 SQIVND (reference sequence). V lost 3 bases and J lost 3, with 14 bases in between. The CDR3 length is 15 residues. CDR3 in DNA: TGTGCCAGTAGTATGGGGAGGGGACACGACTATGGCTACACCTTC. It translates to CASSMGRGHDYGYTF.

The CDR3 nucleotides read TGTGCCAGTAGTGTGTGGGGGGAGACTGAAGCTTTCTTT. It codes for CASSVWGETEAFF. This chain connects TRBV19 to TRBJ1-1, with D maybe TRBD1 (5 bases). The V gene's germline CDR1 is LNHDA and CDR2 SQIVND (reference sequence). V shed 5 bases and J shed 5 bases, with 12 bases lying between them. The CDR3 is made up of 13 amino acids. The whole variable domain, filled in from reference TRBV19 and TRBJ1-1, reads DGGITQSPKYLFRKEGQNVTLSCEQNLNHDAMYWYRQDPGQGLRLIYYSQIVNDFQKGDIAEGYSVSREKKESFPLTVTSAQKNPTAFYLCASSVWGETEAFFGQGTRLTVV.

The gene calls are TRBV5-1 and TRBJ1-6; the D is unclear. Deletions cut 4 bases from V and 3 bases from J, with 14 bases between. The CDR3 length is 16 residues. The V gene's germline CDR1 is SGHRS and CDR2 YFSETQ. CDR3 sequence: CASSPGKGLYNSPLHF. DNA for the CDR3: TGCGCCAGCAGCCCGGGGAAAGGCCTCTATAATTCACCCCTCCACTTT.

This clone was recorded once. This sequence joins TRBV9 and TRBJ2-2, with TRBD2 matching 12 bases. Trimming took 2 bases from V and 0 from J; bases not matched to a gene: 2. Germline V lookup: CDR1 SGDLS, CDR2 YYNGEE. CDR3 length equals 17 residues. The CDR3 loop is CASSVTSGGTNTGELFF. The CDR3 bases are TGTGCCAGCAGCGTCACTAGCGGGGGGACGAACACCGGGGAGCTGTTTTTT.

This chain links TRBV14 with TRBJ1-1, with a possible D match to TRBD1 (5 bases). Trimming removed 0 bases from V and 0 bases from J, with 11 bases in between. Germline CDR1 SGHDN, CDR2 FVKESK. The CDR3 length is 16 residues. The CDR3 DNA follows: TGTGCCAGCAGCCAAGATTGGGGCGGAGTGAACACTGAAGCTTTCTTT. Its translation is CASSQDWGGVNTEAFF.

CDR3 sequence: CASSEAIRSGRALYEQYF. The CDR3 bases are TGTGCCAGCAGTGAAGCAATCAGGAGCGGGAGGGCCCTATACGAGCAGTACTTC. The chain joins TRBV6-1 to TRBJ2-7; TRBD2 matches at 10 bases. The germline CDR1 and CDR2 sequences are MNHNS and SASEGT. J was trimmed by 4 bases and V by 0 bases; bases with no gene match: 12. The CDR3 totals 18 residues.

This clone has a handful of counts. The chain recombines TRBV5-4 with TRBJ2-2; 7 bases agree with TRBD2. J lost 5 bases, V lost 4 bases, and 14 bases had no gene match. There are 17 residues in the CDR3. The V gene's germline CDR1 is SGHNT and CDR2 YYREEE (reference sequence). The chain's CDR3 is CASSRVRGGDGTGELFF. CDR3 coding DNA: TGTGCCAGCAGCCGTGTTCGGGGAGGGGACGGGACCGGGGAGCTGTTTTTT.

This clone was counted between two and nine times. V gene TRBV5-5 combines with J gene TRBJ2-7, with TRBD1 matching over 7 bases. CDR3 size: 18 residues. Germline CDR1 is SGHKS and CDR2 is YYEKEE (reference sequence). V gave up 7 bases and J gave up 2 bases; unmatched junction bases: 21. The CDR3: CASGFTIAGGKGPYEQYF. In nucleotides, the CDR3 is TGTGCCAGCGGATTCACAATCGCAGGGGGTAAGGGTCCCTACGAGCAGTACTTC.

In its sample, this clone was seen a few times. The chain links TRBV14 to TRBJ2-5; 7 nucleotides line up with TRBD2. The germline gives CDR1 SGHDN, CDR2 FVKESK. V was pared by 0 bases and J by 9 bases, with 7 bases of the junction left unmatched. The CDR3 totals 14 residues. CDR3 sequence reads: CASSQEFRAGAQYF. CDR3 DNA sequence: TGTGCCAGCAGCCAAGAGTTTCGGGCGGGGGCCCAGTACTTC.

The chain recombines TRBV5-1 with TRBJ2-7; the match to TRBD2 covers 8 bases. Per the germline V gene, CDR1 is SGHRS and CDR2 is YFSETQ. The CDR3 contains 15 residues. Trimming removed 3 bases from V and 0 bases from J; junction bases left unmatched: 5. The CDR3, as DNA: TGCGCCAGCAGCTATGTAGCGGGAAGCTCCTACGAGCAGTACTTC. Its protein product is CASSYVAGSSYEQYF.

This chain uses TRBV7-9 with TRBJ2-7, with 8 bases identical to TRBD1. This CDR3 has 13 amino acids. Germline CDR1 SEHNR, CDR2 FQNEAQ (reference sequence). The J segment lost 7 bases and the V segment lost 3 bases, leaving 5 bases of the junction unmatched. For the CDR3, the DNA is TGTGCCAGCAGCTTCGGACAGGGAAGAGAGCAGTACTTC. Its translation: CASSFGQGREQYF.

The chain carries TRBV2 and TRBJ2-3, with D perhaps matching TRBD2 (5 bases). Germline loops: CDR1 SNHLY, CDR2 FYNNEI. The CDR3 is made up of 11 amino acids. Trimming removed 7 bases from V and 6 bases from J, with 8 bases in between. The CDR3 here is CASTDYDTQYF. Written as DNA, the CDR3 is TGTGCCAGCACTGACTACGATACGCAGTATTTT.

V and J are TRBV5-1 and TRBJ1-1; TRBD1 is a possible D gene (6 bases). This CDR3 is 14 amino acids long. CDR1 is SGHRS, CDR2 YFSETQ, per germline. The V end was cut by 4 bases, the J end by 2 bases, with 12 bases between. CDR3 nucleotides: TGCGCCAGCAGCCTACAGGGTAGAAACACTGAAGCTTTCTTT. Translating gives CASSLQGRNTEAFF.

This clone was seen just once. The chain carries TRBV9 and TRBJ1-2; D perhaps matches TRBD1 (6 bases). Trimming shortened V by 2 bases and J by 4 bases, and 15 bases separated the two germline ends. The CDR3 extends over 15 amino acids. Per germline, CDR1 SGDLS and CDR2 YYNGEE. The CDR3 coding sequence is TGTGCCAGCAGCGTTGGGGACACAGGAAGCTATGGCTACACCTTC. Amino acids: CASSVGDTGSYGYTF.

V usage is TRBV18 and J usage is TRBJ2-3; D might be TRBD1 (6 bases). The V gene lost 5 bases and the J gene lost 4 bases, with 13 bases spanning the gap. CDR3 length equals 14 residues. CDR1 and CDR2 from the germline V gene are KGHSH and LQKENI. CDR3 in DNA: TGTGCCAGCTCATCCCTCCAGGGGTCAGATACGCAGTATTTT. Translation gives CASSSLQGSDTQYF. The entire variable domain, with the rest obtained from reference TRBV18 and TRBJ2-3, is as follows: NAGVMQNPRHLVRRRGQEARLRCSPMKGHSHVYWYRQLPEEGLKFMVYLQKENIIDESGMPKERFSAEFPKEGPSILRIQQVVRGDSAAYFCASSSLQGSDTQYFGPGTRLTVL.

The V call is TRBV20-1, the J call TRBJ2-3; TRBD2 aligns across 8 bases. The germline gives CDR1 DFQATT, CDR2 SNEGSKA (reference sequence). With V trimmed by 3 bases and J by 3 bases, 17 bases remained unmatched. The length of the CDR3 is 18 residues. As DNA, the CDR3 is TGCAGTGCTAGTTCCCTCGGGGGGGGAGCGGGCGTAACAGATACGCAGTATTTT. As protein: CSASSLGGGAGVTDTQYF.

V is TRBV27 and J is TRBJ2-7; no clear D. V was shortened by 10 bases and J by 0 bases, with 10 bases between the two germline ends. The CDR3 runs 12 residues. From germline, CDR1 is MNHEY and CDR2 SMNVEV (reference sequence). CDR3 in amino acids: CATYGSSYEQYF. The CDR3 region has the DNA TGTGCCACCTACGGTAGCTCCTACGAGCAGTACTTC.

This clone was recorded once. J is TRBJ1-1 and V is TRBV11-2; 12 bases fit TRBD1. J gave up 2 bases and V 5 bases, and 15 bases lay outside the gene matches. The germline V gene has CDR1 SGHAT and CDR2 FQNNGV. There are 19 residues in the CDR3. DNA of the CDR3: TGTGCCAGCAGCCCCCCCAGGTATGGGACAGGGGGCATAAACACTGAAGCTTTCTTT. This translates into CASSPPRYGTGGINTEAFF.

The genes are TRBV5-5 and TRBJ2-7; 8 positions match TRBD1. The CDR3 totals 14 residues. After removal of 1 base from V and 5 bases from J, the junction contained 5 bases not matched to a gene. Germline V gene data show CDR1 as SGHKS and CDR2 as YYEKEE (reference sequence). CDR3 nucleotide sequence: TGTGCCAGCAGCTTGAGACAGGGGACCGACGAGCAGTACTTC. Amino acid sequence: CASSLRQGTDEQYF. The variable domain in full, with the rest retrieved from reference TRBV5-5 and TRBJ2-7, is DAGVTQSPTHLIKTRGQQVTLRCSPISGHKSVSWYQQVLGQGPQFIFQYYEKEERGRGNFPDRFSARQFPNYSSELNVNALLLGDSALYLCASSLRQGTDEQYFGPGTRLTVT.

This sequence joins TRBV6-1 and TRBJ2-3; 8 bases are a match to TRBD2. The CDR3 is 15 residues long. Losses at the gene ends were 1 base for V and 11 bases for J; bases not matched to a gene: 11. Germline V CDR1 and CDR2: MNHNS, SASEGT. The CDR3 coding sequence is TGTGCCAGCAGTGAAGTGCGGGAGGCCGTCGGATGGCAGTATTTT. It specifies CASSEVREAVGWQYF.